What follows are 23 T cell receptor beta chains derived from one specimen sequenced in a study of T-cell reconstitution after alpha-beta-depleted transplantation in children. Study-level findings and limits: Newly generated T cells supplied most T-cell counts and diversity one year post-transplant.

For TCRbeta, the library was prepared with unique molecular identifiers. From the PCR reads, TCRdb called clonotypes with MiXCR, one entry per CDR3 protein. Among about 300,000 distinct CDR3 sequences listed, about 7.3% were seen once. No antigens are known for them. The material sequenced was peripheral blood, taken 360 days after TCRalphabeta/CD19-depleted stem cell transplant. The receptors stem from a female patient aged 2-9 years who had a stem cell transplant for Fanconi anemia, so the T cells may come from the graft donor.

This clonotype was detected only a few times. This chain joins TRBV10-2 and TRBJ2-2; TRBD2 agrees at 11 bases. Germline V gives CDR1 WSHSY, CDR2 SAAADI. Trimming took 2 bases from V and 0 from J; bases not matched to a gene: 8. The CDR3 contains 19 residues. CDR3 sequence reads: CASSEVASGGSANTGELFF. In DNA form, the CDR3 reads TGCGCCAGCAGTGAGGTAGCTAGCGGGGGGTCCGCGAACACCGGGGAGCTGTTTTTT.

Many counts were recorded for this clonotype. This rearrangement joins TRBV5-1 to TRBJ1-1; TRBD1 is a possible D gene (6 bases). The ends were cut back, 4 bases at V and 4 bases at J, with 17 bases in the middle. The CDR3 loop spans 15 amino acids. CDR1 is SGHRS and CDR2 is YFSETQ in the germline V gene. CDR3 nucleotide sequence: TGCGCCAGCAGCCCTACTTTCACGACAGGCACTGAAGCTTTCTTT. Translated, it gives CASSPTFTTGTEAFF.

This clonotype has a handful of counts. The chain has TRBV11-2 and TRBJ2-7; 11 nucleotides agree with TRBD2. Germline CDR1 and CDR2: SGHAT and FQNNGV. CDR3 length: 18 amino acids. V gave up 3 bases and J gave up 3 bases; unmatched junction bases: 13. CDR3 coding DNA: TGTGCCAGCAGCTTCCAACTAGCGGGGGCCGAGGCCGTCTACGAGCAGTACGTC. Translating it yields CASSFQLAGAEAVYEQYV.

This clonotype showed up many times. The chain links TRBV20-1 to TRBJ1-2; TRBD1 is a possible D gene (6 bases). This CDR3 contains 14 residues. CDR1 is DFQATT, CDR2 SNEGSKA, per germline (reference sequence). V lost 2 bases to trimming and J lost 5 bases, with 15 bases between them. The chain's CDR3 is CSARTQQGDYGYTF. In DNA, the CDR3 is TGCAGTGCTAGAACTCAACAGGGAGATTATGGCTACACCTTC.

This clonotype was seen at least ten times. In DNA, the CDR3 is TGTGCCAGCAGTCCGTCAAAACTAGCGGGGGGGTATTCTTCCTACGAGCAGTACGTC. Translated, it gives CASSPSKLAGGYSSYEQYV. V and J are TRBV27 and TRBJ2-7; the match to TRBD2 covers 13 bases. V lost 5 bases and J lost 1; bases outside the gene matches: 14. The CDR3 spans 19 residues. The germline V gene encodes CDR1 MNHEY and CDR2 SMNVEV (reference sequence).

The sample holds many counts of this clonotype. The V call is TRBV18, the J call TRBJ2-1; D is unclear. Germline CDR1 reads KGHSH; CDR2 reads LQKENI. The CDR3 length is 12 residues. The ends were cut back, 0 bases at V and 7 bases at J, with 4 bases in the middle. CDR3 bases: TGTGCCAGCTCACCACCGGTGAATGAGCAGTTCTTC. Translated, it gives CASSPPVNEQFF.

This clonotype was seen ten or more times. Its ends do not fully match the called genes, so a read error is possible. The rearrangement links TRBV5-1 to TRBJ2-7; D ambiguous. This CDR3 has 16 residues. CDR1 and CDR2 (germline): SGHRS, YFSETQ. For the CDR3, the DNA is TGCGCCAGCACCTTGGGGTACGAGACACACTCCTACGAGCAGTACTTC. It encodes CASTLGYETHSYEQYF. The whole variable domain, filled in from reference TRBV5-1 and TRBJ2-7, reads KAGVTQTPRYLIKTRGQQVTLSCSPISGHRSVSWYQQTPGQGLQFLFEYFSETQRNKGNFPGRFSGRQFSNSRSEMNVSTLELGDSALYLCASTLGYETHSYEQYFGPGTRLTVT.

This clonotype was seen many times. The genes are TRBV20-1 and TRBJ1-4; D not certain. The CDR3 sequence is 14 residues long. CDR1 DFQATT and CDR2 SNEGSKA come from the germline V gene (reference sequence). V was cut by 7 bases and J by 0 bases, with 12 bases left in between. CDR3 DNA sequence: TGCAGTGTTACGGGGAATGCAACTAATGAAAAACTGTTTTTT. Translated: CSVTGNATNEKLFF.

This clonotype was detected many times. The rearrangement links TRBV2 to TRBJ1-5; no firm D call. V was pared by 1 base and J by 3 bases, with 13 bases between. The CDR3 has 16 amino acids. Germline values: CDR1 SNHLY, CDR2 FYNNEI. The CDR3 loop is CASSEEGGKFNQPQHF. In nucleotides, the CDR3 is TGTGCCAGCAGTGAAGAGGGAGGGAAATTCAATCAGCCCCAGCATTTT. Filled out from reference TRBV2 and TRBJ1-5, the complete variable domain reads EPEVTQTPSHQVTQMGQEVILRCVPISNHLYFYWYRQILGQKVEFLVSFYNNEISEKSEIFDDQFSVERPDGSNFTLKIRSTKLEDSAMYFCASSEEGGKFNQPQHFGDGTRLSIL.

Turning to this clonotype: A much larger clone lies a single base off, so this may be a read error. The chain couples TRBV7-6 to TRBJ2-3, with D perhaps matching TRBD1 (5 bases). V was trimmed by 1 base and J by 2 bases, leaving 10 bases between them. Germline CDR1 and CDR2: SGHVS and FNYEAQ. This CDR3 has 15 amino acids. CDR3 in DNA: TGTGCCAGCAGCTTAGAGCAGGGCCACACAGATACGCAGTATTTT. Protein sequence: CASSLEQGHTDTQYF.

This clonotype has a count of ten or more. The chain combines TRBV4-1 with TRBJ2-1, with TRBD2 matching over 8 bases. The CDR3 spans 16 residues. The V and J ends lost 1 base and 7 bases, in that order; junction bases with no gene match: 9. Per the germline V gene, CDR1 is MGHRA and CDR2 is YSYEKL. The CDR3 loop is CASSQGGLEGLNEQFF. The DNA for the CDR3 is TGCGCCAGCAGCCAAGGGGGACTAGAGGGCCTAAATGAGCAGTTCTTC.

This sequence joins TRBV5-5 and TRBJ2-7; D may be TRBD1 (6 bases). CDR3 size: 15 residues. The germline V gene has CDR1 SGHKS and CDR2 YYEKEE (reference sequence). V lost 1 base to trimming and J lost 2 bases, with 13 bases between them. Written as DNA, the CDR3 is TGTGCCAGCAGCTTGCTTTGGGGGCTCGCCTACGAGCAGTACTTC. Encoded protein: CASSLLWGLAYEQYF.

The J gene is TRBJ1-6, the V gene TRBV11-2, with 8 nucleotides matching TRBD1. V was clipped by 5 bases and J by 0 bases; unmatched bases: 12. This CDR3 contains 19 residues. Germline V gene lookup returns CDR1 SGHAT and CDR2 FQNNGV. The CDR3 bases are TGTGCCAGCAGCCGAACAAGCAGGGGGCGCAGCTCCTATAATTCACCCCTCCACTTT. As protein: CASSRTSRGRSSYNSPLHF.

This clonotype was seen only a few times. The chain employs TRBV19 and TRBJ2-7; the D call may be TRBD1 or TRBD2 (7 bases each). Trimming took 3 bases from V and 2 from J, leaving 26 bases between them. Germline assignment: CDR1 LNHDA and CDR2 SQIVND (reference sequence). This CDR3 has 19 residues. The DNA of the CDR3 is TGTGCCAGTAGTATTAGGGGAGGGGGCACCTTAGCGGAAGCCTACGAGCAGTACTTC. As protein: CASSIRGGGTLAEAYEQYF.

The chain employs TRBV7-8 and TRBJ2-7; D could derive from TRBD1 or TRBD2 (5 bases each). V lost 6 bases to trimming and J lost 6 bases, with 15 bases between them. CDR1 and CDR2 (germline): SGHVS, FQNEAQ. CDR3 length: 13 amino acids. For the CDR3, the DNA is TGTGCCAGCAGTCCGCAGAGGGGTGGCGAGCAGTACTTC. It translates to CASSPQRGGEQYF.

The CDR3 is CSAIRGSNQPQHF. The CDR3 DNA follows: TGCAGTGCTATCAGGGGGAGCAATCAGCCCCAGCATTTT. This sequence joins TRBV20-1 and TRBJ1-5; 7 bases fit TRBD1. With V trimmed by 4 bases and J by 1 base, 1 base remained unmatched. CDR1 DFQATT and CDR2 SNEGSKA come from the germline V gene (reference sequence). The CDR3 is made up of 13 amino acids.

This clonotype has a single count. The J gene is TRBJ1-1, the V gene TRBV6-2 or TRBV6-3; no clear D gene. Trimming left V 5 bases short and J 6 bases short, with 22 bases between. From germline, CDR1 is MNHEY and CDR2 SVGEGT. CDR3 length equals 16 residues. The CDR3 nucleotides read TGTGCCAGCAGTCTGGGCCCTTTTTTAGAGAGCCCTGAAGCTTTCTTT. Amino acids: CASSLGPFLESPEAFF.

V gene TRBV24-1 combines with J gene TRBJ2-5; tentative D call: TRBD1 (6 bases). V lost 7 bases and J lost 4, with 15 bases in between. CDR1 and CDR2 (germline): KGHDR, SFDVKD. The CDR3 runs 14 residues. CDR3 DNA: TGTGCCACCAGCCGACAGGACCTTCCAGAGACCCAGTACTTC. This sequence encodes CATSRQDLPETQYF.

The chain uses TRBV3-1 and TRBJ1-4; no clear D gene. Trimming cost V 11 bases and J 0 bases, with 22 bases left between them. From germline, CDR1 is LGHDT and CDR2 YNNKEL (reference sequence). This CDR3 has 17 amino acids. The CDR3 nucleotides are TGTGCCTGCTGTTTCAACCGGGAGCTTGCAACTAATGAAAAACTGTTTTTT. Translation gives CACCFNRELATNEKLFF.

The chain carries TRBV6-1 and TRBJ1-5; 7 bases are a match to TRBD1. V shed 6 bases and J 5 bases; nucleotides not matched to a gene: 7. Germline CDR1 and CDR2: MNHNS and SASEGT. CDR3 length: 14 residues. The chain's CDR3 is CASSPQGVYQPQHF. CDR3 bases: TGTGCCAGCAGCCCCCAGGGGGTGTATCAGCCCCAGCATTTT.

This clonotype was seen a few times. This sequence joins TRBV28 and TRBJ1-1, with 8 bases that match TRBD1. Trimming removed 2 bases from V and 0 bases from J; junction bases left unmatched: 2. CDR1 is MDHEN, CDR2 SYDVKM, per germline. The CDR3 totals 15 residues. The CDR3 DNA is TGTGCCAGCAGTTTAGGGGACAGGCTGAACACTGAAGCTTTCTTT. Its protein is CASSLGDRLNTEAFF.

CDR3 nucleotide sequence: TGTGCCAGCCGCGGACAGCCGGGCACTGAAGCTTTCTTT. As protein: CASRGQPGTEAFF. The genes are TRBV6-5 and TRBJ1-1; TRBD1 might be the D (6 bases). V dropped 8 bases and J dropped 4 bases, with 14 bases sitting between them. This CDR3 has 13 residues. The germline CDR1 and CDR2 sequences are MNHEY and SVGAGI.

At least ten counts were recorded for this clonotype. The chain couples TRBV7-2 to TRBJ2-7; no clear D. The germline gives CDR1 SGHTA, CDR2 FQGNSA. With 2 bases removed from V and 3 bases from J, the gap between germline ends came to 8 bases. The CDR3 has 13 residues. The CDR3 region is CASSLPPYYEQYV. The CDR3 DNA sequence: TGTGCCAGCAGCTTACCACCGTACTACGAGCAGTACGTC.